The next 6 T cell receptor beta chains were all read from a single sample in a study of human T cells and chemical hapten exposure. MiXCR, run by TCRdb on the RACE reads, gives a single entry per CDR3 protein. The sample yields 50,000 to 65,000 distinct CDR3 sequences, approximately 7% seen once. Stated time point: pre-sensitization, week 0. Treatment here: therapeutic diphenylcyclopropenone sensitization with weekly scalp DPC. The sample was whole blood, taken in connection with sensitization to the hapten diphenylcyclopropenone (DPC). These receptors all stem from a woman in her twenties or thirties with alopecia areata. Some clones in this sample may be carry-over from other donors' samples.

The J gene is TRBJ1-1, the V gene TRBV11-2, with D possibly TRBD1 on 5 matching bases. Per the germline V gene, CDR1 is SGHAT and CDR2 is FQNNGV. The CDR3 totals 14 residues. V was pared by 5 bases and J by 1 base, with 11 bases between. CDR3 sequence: CASSITGPNTEAFF. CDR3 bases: TGTGCCAGCAGCATCACAGGCCCGAACACTGAAGCTTTCTTT. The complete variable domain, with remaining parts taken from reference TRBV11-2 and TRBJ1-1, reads EAGVAQSPRYKIIEKRQSVAFWCNPISGHATLYWYQQILGQGPKLLIQFQNNGVVDDSQLPKDRFSAERLKGVDSTLKIQPAKLEDSAVYLCASSITGPNTEAFFGQGTRLTVV.

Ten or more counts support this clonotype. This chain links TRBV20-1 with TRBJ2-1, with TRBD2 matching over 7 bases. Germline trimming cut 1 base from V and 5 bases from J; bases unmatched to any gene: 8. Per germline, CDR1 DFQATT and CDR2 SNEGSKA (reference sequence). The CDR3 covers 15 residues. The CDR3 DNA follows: TGCAGTGCTAGAGTAATGGGGGGGAACAACAATGAGCAGTTCTTC. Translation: CSARVMGGNNNEQFF.

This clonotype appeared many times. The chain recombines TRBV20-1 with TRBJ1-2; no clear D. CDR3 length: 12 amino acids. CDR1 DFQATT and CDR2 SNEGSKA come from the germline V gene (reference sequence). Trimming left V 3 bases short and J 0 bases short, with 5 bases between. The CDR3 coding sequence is TGCAGTGCTAGTCCGGCTAACTATGGCTACACCTTC. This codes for CSASPANYGYTF.

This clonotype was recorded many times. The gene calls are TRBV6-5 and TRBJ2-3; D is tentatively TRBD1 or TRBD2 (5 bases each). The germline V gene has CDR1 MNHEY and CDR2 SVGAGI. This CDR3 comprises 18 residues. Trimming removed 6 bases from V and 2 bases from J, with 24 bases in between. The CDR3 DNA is TGTGCCAGCAGAATGGGACCCCTGGTTCTTGGCCCCACAGATACGCAGTATTTT. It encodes CASRMGPLVLGPTDTQYF.

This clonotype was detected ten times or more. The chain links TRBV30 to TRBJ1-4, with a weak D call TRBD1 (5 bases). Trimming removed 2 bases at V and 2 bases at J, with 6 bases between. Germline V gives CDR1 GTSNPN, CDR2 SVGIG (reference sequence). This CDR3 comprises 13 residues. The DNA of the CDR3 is TGTGCCTGGAGTACAGGTACTAATGAAAAACTGTTTTTT. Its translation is CAWSTGTNEKLFF.

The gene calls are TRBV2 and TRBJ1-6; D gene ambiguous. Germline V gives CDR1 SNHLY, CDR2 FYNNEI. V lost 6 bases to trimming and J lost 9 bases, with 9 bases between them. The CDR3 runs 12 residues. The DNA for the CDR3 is TGTGCCAGCAGCACCCAGTTTTCACCCCTCCACTTT. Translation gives CASSTQFSPLHF.